Each of the 15 T cell receptor beta chains below was sequenced from the same sample in a study of CXCR3-negative and CXCR3-positive naive CD8 T cells. Study-level findings and limits: CXCR3-positive naive cells had TRB CDR3s that were more hydrophobic than CXCR3-negative naive cells had.

These receptors' antigens are unknown. The libraries of TRB cDNA were constructed through 5' RACE using UMI labels. No DNA is given; TCRdb re-called the 5' RACE reads and lists each CDR3 protein once. The sample includes about 86,000 distinct CDR3 sequences. Sequencing was done on a sample of naive CXCR3+ CD8+ T cells from blood. Noted subset: CD45RO-CCR7+CD27+CD95- naive CD8+ T cells expressing CXCR3 (TNR3+). The receptors here all came from a human donor in good health. Some clones in this sample may be carry-over from other donors' samples.

The gene calls are TRBV30 and TRBJ2-7; as DNA is missing, the TRBD1 call by TCRdb cannot be tested. Germline CDR1 reads GTSNPN; CDR2 reads SVGIG (reference sequence). This CDR3 is 12 amino acids long. CDR3 residues: CAWTDGTYEQYF.

V is TRBV28 and J is TRBJ2-7; TCRdb outputs TRBD1, but without DNA this stays unchecked. CDR1 is MDHEN, CDR2 SYDVKM, per germline. The length of the CDR3 is 14 residues. Here the CDR3 reads CASTTRDSGYEQYF.

The gene calls are TRBV6-2 or TRBV6-3 and TRBJ2-3; the TRBD1 assignment by TCRdb is unverifiable without DNA. Germline V gene data show CDR1 as MNHEY and CDR2 as SVGEGT. The CDR3 covers 14 residues. CDR3 protein: CATHRGRESDTQYF.

This chain joins TRBV15 and TRBJ2-5. The germline V gene has CDR1 LNHNV and CDR2 YYDKDF (reference sequence). The CDR3 totals 15 residues. The CDR3: CATSRTSGVGETQYF.

V and J are TRBV2 and TRBJ2-5; TCRdb outputs TRBD1, but without DNA this stays unchecked. Germline values: CDR1 SNHLY, CDR2 FYNNEI. This CDR3 has 17 amino acids. The CDR3 sequence is CASSAETGTGREETQYF.

The chain joins TRBV5-6 to TRBJ2-3; there is no DNA to check the TCRdb D call of TRBD2. The CDR3 is made up of 15 amino acids. Germline CDR1 reads SGHDT; CDR2 reads YYEEEE. CDR3 sequence: CASSYSGGAMDTQYF.

The V gene is TRBV20-1, the J gene TRBJ1-1. This CDR3 region has 12 residues. Germline V CDR1 and CDR2: DFQATT, SNEGSKA (reference sequence). The CDR3: CSVQISYTEAFF.

This chain connects TRBV14 to TRBJ1-1; TCRdb's D call of TRBD1 is untestable without DNA. The CDR3 spans 12 residues. Germline V gene sequence: CDR1 SGHDN, CDR2 FVKESK. The CDR3 sequence is CASSSEGGSGFF.

The chain carries TRBV28 and TRBJ2-1. The CDR3 spans 13 residues. The germline gives CDR1 MDHEN, CDR2 SYDVKM. The CDR3 protein is CASSIDSDNEQFF.

J is TRBJ2-3 and V is TRBV5-5; lacking DNA, the TRBD2 call made by TCRdb goes unchecked. Germline V lookup: CDR1 SGHKS, CDR2 YYEKEE (reference sequence). The CDR3 covers 18 residues. CDR3 sequence reads: CASSLVGLATASTDTQYF.

CDR3: CASSEDNEQFF. The rearrangement links TRBV10-2 to TRBJ2-1. Germline V gives CDR1 WSHSY, CDR2 SAAADI. The CDR3 consists of 11 residues.

This chain connects TRBV12-3 or TRBV12-4 to TRBJ2-3. The CDR3 totals 14 residues. This CDR3 reads CASSLPTDTDTQYF.

The J gene is TRBJ2-1, the V gene TRBV12-3 or TRBV12-4. The CDR3 is 12 residues long. The CDR3 loop reads CASSDQRNEQFF.

The rearrangement joins TRBV6-2 or TRBV6-3 to TRBJ2-7; no DNA is available, so the TRBD1 call from TCRdb remains unchecked. Germline V gene data show CDR1 as MNHEY and CDR2 as SVGEGT. The CDR3 has 15 residues. This CDR3 reads CASTMTGVGDYEQYF.

CDR3 loop: CASSQDAYEQYF. The chain joins TRBV4-1 to TRBJ2-7. CDR3 length: 12 residues. Germline lookup yields CDR1 MGHRA and CDR2 YSYEKL.